The 23 T cell receptor beta chains below come from one sample, sequenced in a study of CD8+CD57+ T cells in acquired aplastic anemia. Genomic DNA, the template, was used for profiling of the TCR beta VDJ and CDR3. TCRdb reprocessed the reads via MiXCR and lists one record per CDR3 protein. Of over 150,000 distinct CDR3 sequences listed, about 64% are singletons. Patients who underwent sequencing had shown CD8+CD57+ cell expansion by flow cytometry. Sequencing used sorted CD4+, CD8+, or CD8+CD57+ T cells (not recorded which) from PBMCs. Receptor source: a human donor with aplastic anemia.

The chain carries TRBV11-3 and TRBJ2-1; D possibly corresponds to TRBD1 (6 bases). V lost 2 bases and J 2 bases, leaving 7 bases between the germline ends. CDR3 length: 14 amino acids. The V gene's germline CDR1 is SGHNT and CDR2 YENEEA. In DNA form, the CDR3 reads TGTGCCAGCAGCTTACAGGGGACCTACAATGAGCAGTTCTTC. It yields the protein CASSLQGTYNEQFF.

V is TRBV7-9 and J is TRBJ2-1; D remains ambiguous. Trimming stripped 5 bases from V and 9 bases from J, with 14 bases between. In germline, CDR1 is SEHNR, CDR2 FQNEAQ (reference sequence). The CDR3 totals 13 residues. CDR3 nucleotides: TGTGCCAGCAGCCCGGCTCCCGGGCCTGAGCAGTTCTTC. Protein sequence: CASSPAPGPEQFF.

This chain joins TRBV18 and TRBJ2-1, with 8 bases matching TRBD1. Germline values: CDR1 KGHSH, CDR2 LQKENI. The V gene end was trimmed by 6 bases and the J gene end by 6 bases; junction bases not matched to a gene: 4. CDR3 length equals 13 residues. CDR3 loop: CASSSGQANEQFF. The CDR3 DNA is TGTGCCAGCTCGTCGGGACAGGCCAATGAGCAGTTCTTC.

Concerning this clonotype itself: The conserved closing phenylalanine or tryptophan is absent in this CDR3, likely reflecting a read error. This chain joins TRBV19 and TRBJ2-5; 9 bases align to TRBD2. With 2 bases clipped from V and 2 bases from J, the junction kept 6 bases outside the gene matches. Looked up from germline, CDR1 is LNHDA and CDR2 is SQIVND (reference sequence). The length of the CDR3 is 16 residues. The CDR3 coding sequence is TGTGCCAGTAGTATAATCCCAGCGGGAGGACAAGAGACCCAGTACTCC. Amino acid sequence: CASSIIPAGGQETQYS.

The chain has TRBV7-9 and TRBJ2-7, with a possible D match to TRBD1 (6 bases). Trimming removed 4 bases at V and 7 bases at J, with 17 bases between. The CDR3 is made up of 14 amino acids. Germline V CDR1 and CDR2: SEHNR, FQNEAQ (reference sequence). The CDR3 region is CASSSGQILREQYF. CDR3 coding DNA: TGTGCCAGCAGCTCCGGACAGATACTACGAGAGCAGTACTTC.

This chain uses TRBV24-1 with TRBJ2-1, with D possibly being TRBD1 or TRBD2 (5 bases each). Germline lookup yields CDR1 KGHDR and CDR2 SFDVKD. V was trimmed by 5 bases and J by 6 bases, leaving 13 bases between them. The CDR3 consists of 14 residues. CDR3 amino acids: CATSASGRVNEQFF. For the CDR3, the DNA is TGTGCCACCAGTGCCTCGGGACGTGTCAATGAGCAGTTCTTC.

The V and J genes are TRBV10-3 and TRBJ1-4; D remains unclear. The germline CDR1 and CDR2 sequences are ENHRY and SYGVKD. V was shortened by 0 bases and J by 7 bases, with 15 bases between the two germline ends. The CDR3 extends over 16 amino acids. CDR3 region: CAISESGADLGEKLFF. CDR3 sequence (DNA): TGTGCCATCAGTGAGTCGGGCGCAGACCTAGGTGAAAAACTGTTTTTT.

CDR3 DNA sequence: TGTGCCAGCAGCGAACAGGGGGCGCAAGGCTACACCTTC. Translated, it gives CASSEQGAQGYTF. The chain links TRBV7-9 to TRBJ1-2, with 9 bases matching TRBD1. The CDR3 is made up of 13 amino acids. V dropped 5 bases and J dropped 8; count of bases not matched to a gene: 6. Germline CDR1 reads SEHNR; CDR2 reads FQNEAQ (reference sequence). The full variable domain, its missing parts supplied by reference TRBV7-9 and TRBJ1-2, is DTGVSQNPRHKITKRGQNVTFRCDPISEHNRLYWYRQTLGQGPEFLTYFQNEAQLEKSRLLSDRFSAERPKGSFSTLEIQRTEQGDSAMYLCASSEQGAQGYTFGSGTRLTVV.

The V and J genes are TRBV9 and TRBJ1-1, with D tentatively TRBD1 (5 bases). Trimming took off 1 base at V and 3 bases at J, with 16 bases between the two ends. Germline V gene lookup returns CDR1 SGDLS and CDR2 YYNGEE. This CDR3 contains 16 residues. The CDR3 region has the DNA TGTGCCAGCAGCGTACCTCGGACCGGGGACCACACTGAAGCTTTCTTT. Protein: CASSVPRTGDHTEAFF.

This rearrangement joins TRBV2 to TRBJ2-7, with D possibly TRBD1 on 5 matching bases. Germline V gives CDR1 SNHLY, CDR2 FYNNEI. The length of the CDR3 is 15 residues. V lost 2 bases, J lost 3 bases, and 14 bases lay in between. The CDR3: CASSERGGWDYEQYF. The DNA for the CDR3 is TGTGCCAGCAGTGAAAGGGGTGGCTGGGACTACGAGCAGTACTTC.

This rearrangement joins TRBV11-2 to TRBJ2-1; D is perhaps TRBD1 or TRBD2 (5 bases each). The length of the CDR3 is 17 residues. Deletions cut 4 bases from V and 2 bases from J, with 18 bases between. Looked up from germline, CDR1 is SGHAT and CDR2 is FQNNGV. The CDR3 DNA is TGTGCCAGCAGCTCCCGAGGTAGGGACCCCACCTACAATGAGCAGTTCTTC. As protein: CASSSRGRDPTYNEQFF.

This clonotype occurred once. This chain links TRBV7-3 with TRBJ2-1; possible D gene TRBD2, 6 bases. The V gene lost 6 bases and the J gene lost 0 bases, with 18 bases spanning the gap. Germline-derived CDR1 and CDR2 are SGHTA and FQGTGA. This CDR3 has 17 amino acids. CDR3 protein: CASSATVGGSSYNEQFF. The DNA of the CDR3 is TGTGCCAGCAGTGCAACGGTGGGGGGAAGCTCCTACAATGAGCAGTTCTTC.

The CDR3 DNA sequence: TGTGCCAGCAGCTCTAGGACAGGAGCATCCTACGAGCAGTACTTC. This codes for CASSSRTGASYEQYF. The chain has TRBV7-3 and TRBJ2-7; 7 bases match TRBD1. The trim removed 4 bases at V and 1 base at J, leaving 7 bases unmatched. Germline CDR1 SGHTA, CDR2 FQGTGA. The CDR3 covers 15 residues.

The table lists this clonotype with a few counts. The chain combines TRBV7-9 with TRBJ1-1, with 8 bases aligning to TRBD1. After removal of 5 bases from V and 1 base from J, the junction contained 3 bases not matched to a gene. The germline gives CDR1 SEHNR, CDR2 FQNEAQ (reference sequence). The CDR3 has 14 amino acids. CDR3 in DNA: TGTGCCAGCAGCCCTGGACAGGGGAACACTGAAGCTTTCTTT. Amino acids: CASSPGQGNTEAFF. Full variable domain (rest looked up from reference TRBV7-9 and TRBJ1-1): DTGVSQNPRHKITKRGQNVTFRCDPISEHNRLYWYRQTLGQGPEFLTYFQNEAQLEKSRLLSDRFSAERPKGSFSTLEIQRTEQGDSAMYLCASSPGQGNTEAFFGQGTRLTVV.

The chain recombines TRBV5-6 with TRBJ2-4, with D possibly TRBD2 on 7 matching bases. Trimming pared 4 bases from V and 3 bases from J, leaving 23 bases between. Germline V CDR1 and CDR2: SGHDT, YYEEEE. CDR3 length: 18 amino acids. The DNA of the CDR3 is TGTGCCAGCAGCCTCAAGCGGGGACAAAGCTTTATCAAAAACATTCAGTACTTC. Residues: CASSLKRGQSFIKNIQYF.

The chain joins TRBV20-1 to TRBJ1-2; D gene ambiguous. This CDR3 region has 12 residues. The V end was cut by 3 bases, the J end by 7 bases, with 12 bases between. Per the germline V gene, CDR1 is DFQATT and CDR2 is SNEGSKA (reference sequence). CDR3 residues: CSASLGIRGYTF. CDR3 nucleotides: TGCAGTGCTAGTCTGGGGATTCGTGGCTACACCTTC.

The V and J genes are TRBV14 and TRBJ2-4; 7 bases are a match to TRBD2. The CDR3 spans 16 residues. CDR1 and CDR2 from the germline V gene are SGHDN and FVKESK. The V gene end was trimmed by 1 base and the J gene end by 1 base; junction bases not matched to a gene: 4. The CDR3 sequence: CASSQGPGGAKNIQYF. The CDR3, as DNA: TGTGCCAGCAGCCAAGGTCCCGGGGGGGCCAAAAACATTCAGTACTTC.

V gene TRBV10-3 combines with J gene TRBJ1-3; possibly TRBD1 for D (5 bases). Germline V gene sequence: CDR1 ENHRY, CDR2 SYGVKD. CDR3 length: 11 residues. Trimming shortened V by 10 bases and J by 7 bases, and 11 bases separated the two germline ends. CDR3 bases: TGTGCCACGGGACCGCCGAACACCATATATTTT. Translation: CATGPPNTIYF.

The gene calls are TRBV7-3 and TRBJ2-5; a weak D match, TRBD2 (5 bases). Germline-derived CDR1 and CDR2 are SGHTA and FQGTGA. The CDR3 spans 12 residues. Trimming pared 6 bases from V and 7 bases from J, leaving 12 bases between. For the CDR3, the DNA is TGTGCCAGCAGTATCGACCGGGGGACCCAGTACTTC. Amino acids: CASSIDRGTQYF.

This clonotype appeared a few times. The rearrangement links TRBV10-3 to TRBJ1-2; no definite D call. Germline loops: CDR1 ENHRY, CDR2 SYGVKD. Trimming shortened V by 0 bases and J by 7 bases, and 3 bases separated the two germline ends. The CDR3 runs to 11 residues. The CDR3 nucleotides are TGTGCCATCAGTGAGTCGATTGGCTACACCTTC. Translating gives CAISESIGYTF.

The chain recombines TRBV10-3 with TRBJ1-5; 8 bases match TRBD1. The trim removed 3 bases at V and 0 bases at J, leaving 4 bases unmatched. In germline, CDR1 is ENHRY, CDR2 SYGVKD. The CDR3 is 16 residues long. The CDR3 DNA follows: TGTGCCATCAGTGACAGGGGGCTTGGTAGCAATCAGCCCCAGCATTTT. Its protein is CAISDRGLGSNQPQHF.

In DNA form, the CDR3 reads TGCAGCGTTTCTCGGGGCACAGGGGCCAACGTCCTGACTTTC. Translation: CSVSRGTGANVLTF. This chain joins TRBV29-1 and TRBJ2-6, with D perhaps being TRBD1 or TRBD2 (5 bases each). V lost 5 bases to trimming and J lost 4 bases, with 12 bases between them. This CDR3 has 14 residues. Germline V CDR1 and CDR2: SQVTM, ANQGSEA.

The gene calls are TRBV20-1 and TRBJ2-3; D call uncertain. CDR1 DFQATT and CDR2 SNEGSKA come from the germline V gene (reference sequence). The CDR3 extends over 14 amino acids. Trimming cost V 4 bases and J 2 bases, with 13 bases left between them. CDR3 region: CSAITWKDTDTQYF. The CDR3 DNA reads TGCAGTGCTATAACCTGGAAGGACACAGATACGCAGTATTTT.